This passage covers 20 T cell receptor beta chains from one sample sequenced in a study of high-grade serous ovarian cancer treatment subgroups. Tumor samples were taken before definitive surgery or chemotherapy. The method was immunoSEQ multiplex PCR; TCRdb's version includes in-frame clones alone and lacks a portion of them. The sample shows roughly 4,100 clones, about 70% of them seen only once. The sequenced sample was tumor tissue. These receptors all stem from a human donor with high-grade serous ovarian cancer.

The rearrangement links TRBV5-8 to TRBJ1-6; 7 nucleotides agree with TRBD1. V shed 7 bases, J shed 7 bases, and the junction held 8 bases outside the gene matches. The CDR3 is made up of 14 amino acids. Germline CDR1 SGHTS, CDR2 YDEGEE. CDR3 protein: CASSSDRMNSPLHF. CDR3 bases: TGTGCCAGCTCTTCGGACAGGATGAATTCACCCCTCCACTTT.

J is TRBJ1-2 and V is TRBV6-5, with 8 bases matching TRBD1. The germline CDR1 and CDR2 sequences are MNHEY and SVGAGI. The V and J ends lost 5 bases and 5 bases, in that order; junction bases with no gene match: 7. The CDR3 runs 14 residues. The CDR3 reads CASSPGGEGYGYTF. The DNA for the CDR3 is TGTGCCAGCAGTCCAGGGGGCGAGGGATATGGCTACACCTTC.

This clone occurred a few times. The genes are TRBV29-1 and TRBJ2-5; no reliable D call. CDR1 and CDR2 (germline): SQVTM, ANQGSEA. This CDR3 comprises 11 residues. V was clipped by 7 bases and J by 6 bases, with 12 bases between them. The CDR3 loop is CSGGQQKTQYF. DNA of the CDR3: TGCAGCGGCGGTCAGCAAAAGACCCAGTACTTC.

The chain joins TRBV2 to TRBJ1-5; D perhaps matches TRBD1 (5 bases). Germline-derived CDR1 and CDR2 are SNHLY and FYNNEI. The CDR3 has 15 amino acids. The germline V and J ends were trimmed by 4 bases and 6 bases, with 16 bases remaining between them. This CDR3 is CASSGLEQGIQPQHF. CDR3 in DNA: TGTGCCAGCAGTGGTCTAGAGCAGGGAATTCAGCCCCAGCATTTT.

The genes are TRBV5-5 and TRBJ1-2, with unresolved D. This CDR3 has 15 amino acids. Germline V gene lookup returns CDR1 SGHKS and CDR2 YYEKEE (reference sequence). V lost 1 base and J 8 bases, leaving 18 bases between the germline ends. Here the CDR3 reads CASSLLGDIIKGYTF. DNA of the CDR3: TGTGCCAGCAGCTTGCTGGGAGACATAATTAAGGGCTACACCTTC. Combining the CDR3 with reference TRBV5-5 and TRBJ1-2 gives the whole variable domain DAGVTQSPTHLIKTRGQQVTLRCSPISGHKSVSWYQQVLGQGPQFIFQYYEKEERGRGNFPDRFSARQFPNYSSELNVNALLLGDSALYLCASSLLGDIIKGYTFGSGTRLTVV.

This chain joins TRBV29-1 and TRBJ2-2; no definite D call. CDR3 length: 11 amino acids. Germline V gene sequence: CDR1 SQVTM, CDR2 ANQGSEA. V lost 6 bases and J 1 base, leaving 3 bases between the germline ends. The CDR3 sequence is CSVLNTGELFF. DNA for the CDR3: TGCAGCGTCCTGAACACCGGGGAGCTGTTTTTT.

V and J are TRBV5-4 and TRBJ1-1; D possibly corresponds to TRBD1 (6 bases). V lost 3 bases and J lost 1, with 7 bases in between. The CDR3 extends over 13 amino acids. Germline assignment: CDR1 SGHNT and CDR2 YYREEE (reference sequence). The CDR3 DNA reads TGTGCCAGCAGCTCGGGACAGAACACTGAAGCTTTCTTT. It is translated as CASSSGQNTEAFF.

This chain uses TRBV7-2 with TRBJ1-5, with D unclear. Per germline, CDR1 SGHTA and CDR2 FQGNSA. V lost 2 bases to trimming and J lost 3 bases, with 5 bases between them. There are 13 residues in the CDR3. CDR3 region: CASSLNYNQPQHF. For the CDR3, the DNA is TGTGCCAGCAGCTTAAATTACAATCAGCCCCAGCATTTT.

The V gene is TRBV7-9, the J gene TRBJ2-1; 8 positions match TRBD2. The V gene end was trimmed by 4 bases and the J gene end by 0 bases; junction bases not matched to a gene: 8. In germline, CDR1 is SEHNR, CDR2 FQNEAQ (reference sequence). The CDR3 spans 17 residues. This CDR3 reads CASSSPGGPSSYNEQFF. For the CDR3, the DNA is TGTGCCAGCAGCTCTCCGGGGGGGCCTAGCTCCTACAATGAGCAGTTCTTC.

This clone was seen a few times. V is TRBV5-1 and J is TRBJ1-1; D gene ambiguous. Germline CDR1 is SGHRS and CDR2 is YFSETQ. V shed 2 bases and J shed 4 bases, with 9 bases lying between them. The CDR3 is 13 residues long. CDR3 sequence: CASSFAGSTEAFF. The CDR3 DNA sequence: TGCGCCAGCAGCTTCGCGGGCAGCACTGAAGCTTTCTTT. Using reference TRBV5-1 and TRBJ1-1 for the parts outside the CDR3, the full variable domain is KAGVTQTPRYLIKTRGQQVTLSCSPISGHRSVSWYQQTPGQGLQFLFEYFSETQRNKGNFPGRFSGRQFSNSRSEMNVSTLELGDSALYLCASSFAGSTEAFFGQGTRLTVV.

V and J are TRBV5-5 and TRBJ2-1, with no clear D. This CDR3 comprises 15 residues. The V gene's germline CDR1 is SGHKS and CDR2 YYEKEE (reference sequence). V was trimmed by 0 bases and J by 7 bases, leaving 14 bases between them. The CDR3 protein is CASSLVAGFLNEQFF. The CDR3 DNA reads TGTGCCAGCAGCTTGGTAGCAGGTTTTCTGAATGAGCAGTTCTTC.

In this sample, this clone is medium-sized. The CDR3 reads CASRPGQALGTEAFF. CDR3 nucleotide sequence: TGTGCCAGCAGGCCGGGACAGGCGCTGGGCACTGAAGCTTTCTTT. This chain connects TRBV2 to TRBJ1-1; 8 positions agree with TRBD1. After removal of 6 bases from V and 4 bases from J, the junction contained 10 bases not matched to a gene. Per germline, CDR1 SNHLY and CDR2 FYNNEI. The CDR3 runs to 15 residues. Full variable domain (missing parts from reference TRBV2 and TRBJ1-1): EPEVTQTPSHQVTQMGQEVILRCVPISNHLYFYWYRQILGQKVEFLVSFYNNEISEKSEIFDDQFSVERPDGSNFTLKIRSTKLEDSAMYFCASRPGQALGTEAFFGQGTRLTVV.

A single count supports this clone. V is TRBV7-9 and J is TRBJ2-3; 12 bases agree with TRBD2. The CDR3 totals 16 residues. V lost 4 bases and J lost 2; bases outside the gene matches: 4. The germline gives CDR1 SEHNR, CDR2 FQNEAQ (reference sequence). For the CDR3, the DNA is TGTGCCAGCAGCTACGGGACTAGCGGGTACACAGATACGCAGTATTTT. Translation: CASSYGTSGYTDTQYF.

This clone was counted between two and nine times. J is TRBJ2-2 and V is TRBV5-1; TRBD1 matches 8 bases. The V gene end was trimmed by 4 bases and the J gene end by 3 bases; junction bases not matched to a gene: 5. The CDR3 consists of 15 residues. Germline-derived CDR1 and CDR2 are SGHRS and YFSETQ. CDR3 sequence (DNA): TGCGCCAGCAGCCGAGGACAGGGAGACACCGGGGAGCTGTTTTTT. This gives the protein CASSRGQGDTGELFF.

V gene TRBV18 combines with J gene TRBJ2-3, with TRBD1 matching 7 bases. The V gene end was trimmed by 5 bases and the J gene end by 5 bases; junction bases not matched to a gene: 4. This CDR3 has 13 amino acids. The germline V gene has CDR1 KGHSH and CDR2 LQKENI. The CDR3: CASSIQGRDTQYF. DNA of the CDR3: TGTGCCAGCTCAATACAGGGGAGAGATACGCAGTATTTT. The full variable domain, completed using reference TRBV18 and TRBJ2-3, is NAGVMQNPRHLVRRRGQEARLRCSPMKGHSHVYWYRQLPEEGLKFMVYLQKENIIDESGMPKERFSAEFPKEGPSILRIQQVVRGDSAAYFCASSIQGRDTQYFGPGTRLTVL.

The J gene is TRBJ1-3, the V gene TRBV5-4; 7 bases agree with TRBD1. The V gene's germline CDR1 is SGHNT and CDR2 YYREEE (reference sequence). The CDR3 extends over 13 amino acids. The J segment lost 4 bases and the V segment lost 4 bases, leaving 2 bases of the junction unmatched. The CDR3 bases are TGTGCCAGCAGCCGGACAGGCGGAAACACCATATATTTT. Its protein product is CASSRTGGNTIYF.

The V and J genes are TRBV15 and TRBJ1-5, with 10 positions matching TRBD1. CDR1 LNHNV and CDR2 YYDKDF come from the germline V gene (reference sequence). The CDR3 has 15 amino acids. V lost 5 bases to trimming and J lost 2 bases; unmatched junction nucleotides: 3. The chain's CDR3 is CATSPTGGRNQPQHF. CDR3 in DNA: TGTGCCACCAGCCCGACAGGGGGCCGCAATCAGCCCCAGCATTTT.

This chain uses TRBV29-1 with TRBJ2-1; D unclear. The CDR3 runs 10 residues. Deletions cut 8 bases from V and 5 bases from J, with 7 bases between. Germline V gives CDR1 SQVTM, CDR2 ANQGSEA. CDR3: CSSGDNEQFF. DNA for the CDR3: TGCAGCTCCGGCGACAATGAGCAGTTCTTC.

The rearrangement joins TRBV7-9 to TRBJ2-3; no clear D. This CDR3 contains 12 residues. Trimming removed 5 bases from V and 6 bases from J, with 9 bases in between. Germline CDR1 SEHNR, CDR2 FQNEAQ (reference sequence). For the CDR3, the DNA is TGTGCCAGCAGCCGTAGTTTGGATACGCAGTATTTT. Protein: CASSRSLDTQYF.

The DNA of the CDR3 is TGTGCCAGCAGTGGCGGACCGACCGGGCAAGAGACCCAGTACTTC. Amino acids: CASSGGPTGQETQYF. The J gene is TRBJ2-5, the V gene TRBV2; the D is unclear. The germline V gene has CDR1 SNHLY and CDR2 FYNNEI. V was shortened by 4 bases and J by 2 bases, with 14 bases between the two germline ends. There are 15 residues in the CDR3.